This T cell receptor beta chain originates from a study of CD8+ T cells in alopecia areata. The CDR3 totals 15 residues. V lost 4 bases, J lost 1 base, and 13 bases lay in between. Germline CDR1 reads SNHLY; CDR2 reads FYNNEI. Study-level results: Unlike in mice, where it was clearer, TCR sharing across patients was less clear, possibly HLA-related. It was observed that many expanded lesional clones persisted in scalp and blood during tofacitinib. Tofacitinib significantly decreased scalp clonality and expanded CD8+ clones among top 100.

Following extraction, RNA underwent reverse transcription to cDNA, which served as the sequencing template. Method: immunoSEQ multiplex PCR; TCRdb's copy keeps in-frame clones and lacks some. The sample has 200,000 or so clones; roughly 50% are singletons. Treatment described: oral pan-JAK inhibitor, 5-10 mg twice daily. About this clone: What it recognizes is unknown.

The sequence was collected from a human donor with alopecia areata. The chain joins TRBV2 to TRBJ1-1; D not certain. Sequences were derived from CD4+ T cells sorted from blood, sampled at week 24, from a patient treated with tofacitinib. CDR3 DNA: TGTGCCAGCAGTGTGTCGGTGGCGGGGAACACTGAAGCTTTCTTT. As protein: CASSVSVAGNTEAFF.